Below, 25 T cell receptor beta chains from the same sample are listed, as sequenced in a study of T cell changes during pregnancy in multiple sclerosis. The data were produced by immunoSEQ multiplex PCR, yet TCRdb's version contains in-frame clones alone and is incomplete. The table shows roughly 80,000 clones, with about 91% occurring only once. Sequencing was performed on peripheral blood, taken before pregnancy. The receptors come from a female donor with multiple sclerosis, enrolled in a pregnancy study.

The rearrangement uses TRBV7-2 and TRBJ1-5; TRBD1 is a possible D gene (6 bases). CDR3 length: 16 amino acids. CDR1 SGHTA and CDR2 FQGNSA come from the germline V gene. Trimming shortened V by 6 bases and J by 4 bases, and 19 bases separated the two germline ends. CDR3 bases: TGTGCCAGCAGTTTGTACCGGGACACCCTGAATCAGCCCCAGCATTTT. Protein sequence: CASSLYRDTLNQPQHF.

V usage is TRBV10-3 and J usage is TRBJ2-5; tentatively, D is TRBD2 (6 bases). Between the trimmed V and J ends, which lost 3 bases and 2 bases, there was a span of 10 bases. This CDR3 spans 14 amino acids. Germline lookup yields CDR1 ENHRY and CDR2 SYGVKD. CDR3 coding DNA: TGTGCCATCAGTGAAGGGACTTTACAAGAGACCCAGTACTTC. Translating gives CAISEGTLQETQYF.

This chain connects TRBV6-1 to TRBJ2-7; perhaps TRBD2 as D (6 bases). The germline V gene has CDR1 MNHNS and CDR2 SASEGT. The CDR3 runs 13 residues. V was cut by 11 bases and J by 0 bases, with 14 bases left in between. The CDR3 nucleotides read TGTGCCGCAGCGGGCAGAAACTCCTACGAGCAGTACTTC. Translated, it gives CAAAGRNSYEQYF.

The chain employs TRBV27 and TRBJ1-1; D is uncertain. CDR1 is MNHEY, CDR2 SMNVEV, per germline (reference sequence). V gave up 3 bases and J gave up 1 base, with 9 bases separating them. The CDR3 spans 14 residues. CDR3 bases: TGTGCCAGCAGTTTCTCGGGTTCGAACACTGAAGCTTTCTTT. It translates to CASSFSGSNTEAFF.

The chain recombines TRBV27 with TRBJ2-1, with TRBD2 as a possible D gene (6 bases). This CDR3 comprises 15 residues. Germline V gene lookup returns CDR1 MNHEY and CDR2 SMNVEV (reference sequence). V lost 8 bases and J 10 bases, leaving 24 bases between the germline ends. CDR3 amino acids: CASVARLVRGEEQFF. In nucleotides, the CDR3 is TGTGCCAGCGTGGCCCGACTAGTGAGGGGCGAGGAGCAGTTCTTC.

In this sample, this clone turned up once. This chain connects TRBV7-9 to TRBJ1-2, with D possibly being TRBD1 (5 bases). The V end was cut by 1 base, the J end by 4 bases, with 13 bases between. The germline CDR1 and CDR2 sequences are SEHNR and FQNEAQ (reference sequence). The CDR3 runs to 15 residues. The CDR3 loop reads CASSLETAGIYGYTF. In DNA form, the CDR3 reads TGTGCCAGCAGCTTAGAGACTGCAGGGATCTATGGCTACACCTTC.

This chain links TRBV6-5 with TRBJ2-1; no reliable D call. Germline assignment: CDR1 MNHEY and CDR2 SVGAGI. V was clipped by 2 bases and J by 5 bases, with 7 bases between them. CDR3 length: 13 amino acids. This CDR3 reads CASSYREDNEQFF. The CDR3 region has the DNA TGTGCCAGCAGTTACCGAGAAGACAATGAGCAGTTCTTC.

The rearrangement uses TRBV5-1 and TRBJ2-3; 9 bases match TRBD1. The CDR3 runs to 16 residues. The V gene end was trimmed by 4 bases and the J gene end by 3 bases; junction bases not matched to a gene: 9. From germline, CDR1 is SGHRS and CDR2 YFSETQ. The CDR3 protein is CASSPRTGVGTDTQYF. CDR3 DNA: TGCGCCAGCAGCCCCAGGACAGGGGTTGGTACAGATACGCAGTATTTT.

This chain connects TRBV27 to TRBJ1-1, with TRBD1 identical over 8 bases. Trimming cost V 6 bases and J 1 base; bases outside gene matches: 4. The germline V gene has CDR1 MNHEY and CDR2 SMNVEV (reference sequence). The CDR3 contains 14 residues. This chain's CDR3 is CASSLTGANTEAFF. DNA of the CDR3: TGTGCCAGCAGCTTGACAGGGGCGAACACTGAAGCTTTCTTT.

V usage is TRBV2 and J usage is TRBJ2-2; 11 nucleotides align to TRBD1. The CDR3 sequence is 14 residues long. Germline assignment: CDR1 SNHLY and CDR2 FYNNEI. V lost 6 bases and J lost 8; bases outside the gene matches: 5. The CDR3 protein is CASRGQGASGELFF. DNA of the CDR3: TGTGCCAGCAGAGGACAGGGGGCGTCTGGGGAGCTGTTTTTT.

V is TRBV5-1 and J is TRBJ2-2; 10 positions agree with TRBD2. CDR1 SGHRS and CDR2 YFSETQ come from the germline V gene. CDR3 length: 15 residues. V was clipped by 4 bases and J by 8 bases; unmatched bases: 8. DNA of the CDR3: TGCGCCAGCAGCCCCTCTAGCGGGAGTATAGGGGAGCTGTTTTTT. It yields the protein CASSPSSGSIGELFF.

This chain connects TRBV10-3 to TRBJ2-7; D is unresolved. CDR1 and CDR2 from the germline V gene are ENHRY and SYGVKD. The CDR3 is 13 amino acids. V was clipped by 6 bases and J by 2 bases, with 11 bases between them. The CDR3 spells CAISSELTYEQYF. For the CDR3, the DNA is TGTGCCATCAGCTCCGAGCTTACCTACGAGCAGTACTTC.

The chain links TRBV2 to TRBJ1-3; D is possibly TRBD1 (5 bases). The length of the CDR3 is 14 residues. Trimming stripped 2 bases from V and 3 bases from J, with 8 bases between. CDR1 SNHLY and CDR2 FYNNEI come from the germline V gene. In DNA form, the CDR3 reads TGTGCCAGCAGTGAACAGGGTAATGGAAACACCATATATTTT. Translated: CASSEQGNGNTIYF.

V gene TRBV5-1 combines with J gene TRBJ2-7; 10 nucleotides agree with TRBD2. From germline, CDR1 is SGHRS and CDR2 YFSETQ. The CDR3 spans 16 residues. The V gene end was trimmed by 0 bases and the J gene end by 2 bases; junction bases not matched to a gene: 5. CDR3 amino acids: CASSLASGSSAYEQYF. Written as DNA, the CDR3 is TGCGCCAGCAGCTTGGCTAGCGGGAGCTCGGCCTACGAGCAGTACTTC. Drawing the rest from reference TRBV5-1 and TRBJ2-7, the complete variable domain is KAGVTQTPRYLIKTRGQQVTLSCSPISGHRSVSWYQQTPGQGLQFLFEYFSETQRNKGNFPGRFSGRQFSNSRSEMNVSTLELGDSALYLCASSLASGSSAYEQYFGPGTRLTVT.

V usage is TRBV6-4 and J usage is TRBJ2-3, with TRBD2 matching over 10 bases. This CDR3 region has 17 residues. V lost 0 bases to trimming and J lost 5 bases; unmatched junction nucleotides: 8. Germline CDR1 reads MRHNA; CDR2 reads SNTAGT. The CDR3 coding sequence is TGTGCCAGCAGTGACTCGCCAGCGGGAGGGCCAGGAGATACGCAGTATTTT. This translates into CASSDSPAGGPGDTQYF.

This chain uses TRBV7-2 with TRBJ2-7, with D unclear. Trimming left V 1 base short and J 3 bases short, with 10 bases between. This CDR3 contains 14 residues. Germline V lookup: CDR1 SGHTA, CDR2 FQGNSA. CDR3 region: CASSLGFPVYEQYF. CDR3 DNA sequence: TGTGCCAGCAGCTTAGGTTTTCCAGTCTACGAGCAGTACTTC. Using reference TRBV7-2 and TRBJ2-7 for the parts outside the CDR3, the full variable domain is GAGVSQSPSNKVTEKGKDVELRCDPISGHTALYWYRQSLGQGLEFLIYFQGNSAPDKSGLPSDRFSAERTGGSVSTLTIQRTQQEDSAVYLCASSLGFPVYEQYFGPGTRLTVT.

The genes are TRBV28 and TRBJ2-7; D uncertain. V gave up 5 bases and J gave up 6 bases, with 14 bases separating them. Germline V gene lookup returns CDR1 MDHEN and CDR2 SYDVKM. The CDR3 length is 13 residues. The CDR3 region has the DNA TGTGCCAGCAGTCCCCCGTCGGTAAGCGAGCAGTACTTC. Translating it yields CASSPPSVSEQYF.

V gene TRBV29-1 combines with J gene TRBJ1-1, with 9 bases lining up with TRBD1. The CDR3 runs to 13 residues. From germline, CDR1 is SQVTM and CDR2 ANQGSEA. The V gene end was trimmed by 5 bases and the J gene end by 1 base; junction bases not matched to a gene: 2. DNA of the CDR3: TGCAGCGTTCAGGGACAGGGGAACACTGAAGCTTTCTTT. This sequence encodes CSVQGQGNTEAFF.

V usage is TRBV20-1 and J usage is TRBJ1-2, with a tentative D call TRBD1 (6 bases). The CDR3 extends over 11 amino acids. The germline V and J ends were trimmed by 4 bases and 13 bases, with 16 bases remaining between them. Germline lookup yields CDR1 DFQATT and CDR2 SNEGSKA (reference sequence). CDR3 residues: CSATLGQSRTF. The CDR3 nucleotides are TGCAGTGCTACCCTTGGACAGAGTCGCACCTTC.

The chain combines TRBV27 with TRBJ1-5; D perhaps matches TRBD1 (5 bases). CDR1 is MNHEY and CDR2 is SMNVEV in the germline V gene (reference sequence). V lost 2 bases and J lost 3, with 11 bases in between. The length of the CDR3 is 15 residues. CDR3: CASSLGQGDNQPQHF. CDR3 DNA sequence: TGTGCCAGCAGTTTAGGGCAGGGCGACAATCAGCCCCAGCATTTT.

The chain uses TRBV7-8 and TRBJ2-2, with a tentative D call TRBD1 (5 bases). Germline CDR1 is SGHVS and CDR2 is FQNEAQ. The germline V and J ends were trimmed by 3 bases and 8 bases, with 13 bases remaining between them. The CDR3 has 14 residues. The CDR3 DNA reads TGTGCCAGCAGCTTGCGCCAGGGCTCGGGGGAGCTGTTTTTT. Amino acid sequence: CASSLRQGSGELFF.

The chain links TRBV18 to TRBJ2-3, with TRBD2 matching over 11 bases. Germline V CDR1 and CDR2: KGHSH, LQKENI. CDR3 length equals 16 residues. V dropped 4 bases and J dropped 4; count of bases not matched to a gene: 7. Written as DNA, the CDR3 is TGTGCCAGCTCACTTCTAGCGGGAGGTGTCGCAGATACGCAGTATTTT. Protein sequence: CASSLLAGGVADTQYF.

This chain joins TRBV21-1 and TRBJ1-2; the D call TRBD1 from the table was never checked on the DNA. TRBV21-1 is a listed pseudogene. The CDR3 is made up of 14 amino acids. Here the CDR3 DNA reads TGTGCCAGCAGCAAAGGCCGGACAGGGGAAGGCTACACCTTC. Translation: CASSKGRTGEGYTF.

The chain is built from TRBV27 and TRBJ2-2; no clear D. From germline, CDR1 is MNHEY and CDR2 SMNVEV (reference sequence). Trimming stripped 0 bases from V and 2 bases from J, with 7 bases between. This CDR3 has 15 amino acids. CDR3 in amino acids: CASSLSPTNTGELFF. The CDR3 DNA follows: TGTGCCAGCAGTTTATCTCCCACTAACACCGGGGAGCTGTTTTTT.

The chain links TRBV6-4 to TRBJ1-1; D gene uncertain. Germline CDR1 is MRHNA and CDR2 is SNTAGT. This CDR3 has 16 residues. The ends were cut back, 7 bases at V and 1 base at J, with 19 bases in the middle. CDR3 in amino acids: CASTHRPREKNTEAFF. The CDR3 DNA reads as TGTGCCAGCACCCATCGGCCCCGGGAGAAGAACACTGAAGCTTTCTTT.